This entry is about one T cell receptor (beta chain). The CDR3 has 15 residues. Trimming removed 4 bases at V and 2 bases at J, with 15 bases between. Germline CDR1 is MNHEY and CDR2 is SVGEGT. The data belong to a study of T cells after yellow fever vaccination. It was through 5'RACE template switching that TCR cDNA was made, with a universal primer site and UMIs added. TCRdb reprocessed the 5' RACE reads via MiXCR and lists one record per CDR3 protein. This sample has 200,000 to 300,000 distinct CDR3 sequences, with 13% found just once. Sequencing used CD4+ T cells sorted from PBMCs, obtained 45 days after the yellow fever booster vaccination. The gene calls are TRBV6-2 or TRBV6-3 and TRBJ2-7; the D gene is possibly TRBD2 (5 bases). This receptor was taken from a man aged 25 to 40 who received the YFV17D yellow fever vaccine. The CDR3 DNA follows: TGTGCCAGCAGTTTCTCCGTACTAGTTCCCTACGAGCAGTACTTC. This encodes CASSFSVLVPYEQYF.